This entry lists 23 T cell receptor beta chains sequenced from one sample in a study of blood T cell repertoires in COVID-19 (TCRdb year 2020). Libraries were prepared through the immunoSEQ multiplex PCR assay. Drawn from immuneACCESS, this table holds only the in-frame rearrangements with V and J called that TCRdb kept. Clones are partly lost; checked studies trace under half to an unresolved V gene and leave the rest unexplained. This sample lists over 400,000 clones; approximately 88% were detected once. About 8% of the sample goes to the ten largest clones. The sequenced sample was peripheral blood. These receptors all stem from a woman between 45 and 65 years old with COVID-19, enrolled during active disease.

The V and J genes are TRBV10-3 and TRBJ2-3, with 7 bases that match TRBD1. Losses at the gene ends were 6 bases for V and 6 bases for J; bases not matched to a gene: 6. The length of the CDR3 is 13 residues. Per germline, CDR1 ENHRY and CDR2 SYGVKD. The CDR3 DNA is TGTGCCATCAGCCCGGGACAGTCGGATACGCAGTATTTT. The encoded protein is CAISPGQSDTQYF.

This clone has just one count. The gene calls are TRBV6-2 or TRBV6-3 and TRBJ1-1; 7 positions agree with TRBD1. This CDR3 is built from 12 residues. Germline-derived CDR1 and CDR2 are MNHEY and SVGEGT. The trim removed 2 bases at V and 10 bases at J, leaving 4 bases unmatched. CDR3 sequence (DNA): TGTGCCAGCAGTTACGACAGGGTAAGAGCTTTCTTT. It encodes CASSYDRVRAFF.

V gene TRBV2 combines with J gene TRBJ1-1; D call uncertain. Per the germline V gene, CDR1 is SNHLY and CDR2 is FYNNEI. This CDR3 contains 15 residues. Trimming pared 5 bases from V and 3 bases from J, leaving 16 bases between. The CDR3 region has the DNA TGTGCCAGCAGTCGGACTGGGTTGCTTGACACTGAAGCTTTCTTT. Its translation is CASSRTGLLDTEAFF.

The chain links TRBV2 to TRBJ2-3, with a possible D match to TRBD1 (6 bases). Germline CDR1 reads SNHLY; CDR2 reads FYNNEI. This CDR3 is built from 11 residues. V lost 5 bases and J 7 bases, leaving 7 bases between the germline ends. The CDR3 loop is CASSQGNTQYF. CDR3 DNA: TGTGCCAGCAGTCAGGGGAATACGCAGTATTTT.

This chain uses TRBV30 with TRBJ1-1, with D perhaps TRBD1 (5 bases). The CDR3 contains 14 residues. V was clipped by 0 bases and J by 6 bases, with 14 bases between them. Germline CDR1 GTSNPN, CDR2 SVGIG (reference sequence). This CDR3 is CAWSVVGVRAEAFF. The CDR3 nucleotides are TGTGCCTGGAGTGTAGTAGGGGTAAGGGCTGAAGCTTTCTTT. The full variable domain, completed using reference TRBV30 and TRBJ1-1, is SQTIHQWPATLVQPVGSPLSLECTVEGTSNPNLYWYRQAAGRGLQLLFYSVGIGQISSEVPQNLSASRPQDRQFILSSKKLLLSDSGFYLCAWSVVGVRAEAFFGQGTRLTVV.

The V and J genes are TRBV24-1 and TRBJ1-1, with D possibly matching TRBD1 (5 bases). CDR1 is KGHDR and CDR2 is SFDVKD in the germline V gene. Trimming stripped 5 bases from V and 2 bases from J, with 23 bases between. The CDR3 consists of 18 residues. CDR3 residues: CATSAPRKTDIFNTEAFF. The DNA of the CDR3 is TGTGCCACCAGTGCCCCCCGTAAGACAGACATTTTTAACACTGAAGCTTTCTTT.

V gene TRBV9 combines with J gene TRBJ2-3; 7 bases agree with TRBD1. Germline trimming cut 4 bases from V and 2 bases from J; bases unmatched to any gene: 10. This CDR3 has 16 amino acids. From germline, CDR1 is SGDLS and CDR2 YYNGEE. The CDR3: CASSPSGTDSTDTQYF. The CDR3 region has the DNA TGTGCCAGCAGCCCATCCGGGACAGACTCCACAGATACGCAGTATTTT.

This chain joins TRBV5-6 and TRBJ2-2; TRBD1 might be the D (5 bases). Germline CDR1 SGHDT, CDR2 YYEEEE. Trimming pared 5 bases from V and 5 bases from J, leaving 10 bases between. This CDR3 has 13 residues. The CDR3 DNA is TGTGCCAGCAGTGCCCAGGGAACCGGGGAGCTGTTTTTT. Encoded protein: CASSAQGTGELFF.

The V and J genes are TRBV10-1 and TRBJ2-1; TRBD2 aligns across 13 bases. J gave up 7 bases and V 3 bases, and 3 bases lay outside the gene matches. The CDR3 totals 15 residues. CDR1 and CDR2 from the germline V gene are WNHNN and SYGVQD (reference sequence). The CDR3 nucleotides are TGCGCCAGCAGTGAAACTAGCGGGGGGGCTAATGAGCAGTTCTTC. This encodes CASSETSGGANEQFF.

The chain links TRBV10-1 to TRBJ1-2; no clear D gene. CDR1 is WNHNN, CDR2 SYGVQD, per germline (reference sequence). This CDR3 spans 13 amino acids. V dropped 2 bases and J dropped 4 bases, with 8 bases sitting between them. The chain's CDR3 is CASSEVGSYGYTF. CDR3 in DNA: TGCGCCAGCAGTGAGGTCGGTTCCTATGGCTACACCTTC.

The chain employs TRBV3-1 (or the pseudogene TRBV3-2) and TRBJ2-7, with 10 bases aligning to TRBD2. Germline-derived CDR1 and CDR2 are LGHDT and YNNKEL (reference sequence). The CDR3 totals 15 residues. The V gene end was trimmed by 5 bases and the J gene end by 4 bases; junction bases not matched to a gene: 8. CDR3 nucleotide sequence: TGTGCCAGCAGCTTCCCACTAGCGGGGTTTTACGAGCAGTACTTC. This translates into CASSFPLAGFYEQYF.

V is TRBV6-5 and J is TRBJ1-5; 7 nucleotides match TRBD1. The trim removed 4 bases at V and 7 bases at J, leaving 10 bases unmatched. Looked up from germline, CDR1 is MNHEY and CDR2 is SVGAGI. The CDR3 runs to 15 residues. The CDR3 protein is CASSFKTGPGQPQHF. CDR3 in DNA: TGTGCCAGCAGTTTCAAGACAGGGCCCGGGCAGCCCCAGCATTTT.

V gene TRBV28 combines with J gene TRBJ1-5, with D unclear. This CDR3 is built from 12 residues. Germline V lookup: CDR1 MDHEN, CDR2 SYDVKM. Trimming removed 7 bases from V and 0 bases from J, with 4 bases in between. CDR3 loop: CASKLSNQPQHF. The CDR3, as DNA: TGTGCCAGCAAACTTAGCAATCAGCCCCAGCATTTT.

As DNA, the CDR3 is TGCGCCAGCAGCTCCCGGACAGGGGCCTACGAGCAGTACTTC. Residues: CASSSRTGAYEQYF. The chain links TRBV5-1 to TRBJ2-7, with TRBD1 matching over 9 bases. Trimming cost V 3 bases and J 2 bases; bases outside gene matches: 3. In germline, CDR1 is SGHRS, CDR2 YFSETQ. The CDR3 sequence is 14 residues long.

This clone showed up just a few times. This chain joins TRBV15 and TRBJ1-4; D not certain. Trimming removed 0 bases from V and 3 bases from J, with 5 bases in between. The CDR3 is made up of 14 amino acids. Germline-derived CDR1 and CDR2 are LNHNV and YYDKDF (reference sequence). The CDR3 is CATSREGANEKLFF. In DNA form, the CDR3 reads TGTGCCACCAGCAGAGAAGGAGCTAATGAAAAACTGTTTTTT.

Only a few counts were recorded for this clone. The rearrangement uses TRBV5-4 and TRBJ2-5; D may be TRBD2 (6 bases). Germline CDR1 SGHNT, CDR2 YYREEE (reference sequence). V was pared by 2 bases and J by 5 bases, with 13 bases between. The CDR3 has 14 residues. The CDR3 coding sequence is TGTGCCAGCAGCTTTGGAGGGACGTCGGAGACCCAGTACTTC. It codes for CASSFGGTSETQYF.

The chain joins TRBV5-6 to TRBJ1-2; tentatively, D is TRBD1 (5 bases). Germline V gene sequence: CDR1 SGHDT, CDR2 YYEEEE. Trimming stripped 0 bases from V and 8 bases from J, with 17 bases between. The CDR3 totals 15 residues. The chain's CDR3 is CASSLAWGGAVGYTF. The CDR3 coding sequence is TGTGCCAGCAGCTTGGCTTGGGGAGGGGCAGTAGGCTACACCTTC.

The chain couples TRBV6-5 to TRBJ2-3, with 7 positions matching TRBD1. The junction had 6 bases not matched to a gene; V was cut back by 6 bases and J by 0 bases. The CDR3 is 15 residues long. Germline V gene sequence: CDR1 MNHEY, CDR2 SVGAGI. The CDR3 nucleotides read TGTGCCAGCAGCGCGACAGGGTTTAGCACAGATACGCAGTATTTT. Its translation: CASSATGFSTDTQYF.

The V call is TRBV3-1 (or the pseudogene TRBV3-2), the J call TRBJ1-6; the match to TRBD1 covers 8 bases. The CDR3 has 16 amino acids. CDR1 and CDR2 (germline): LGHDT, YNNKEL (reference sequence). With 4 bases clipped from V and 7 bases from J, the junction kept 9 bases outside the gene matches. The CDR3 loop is CASSPAGTGLNSPLHF. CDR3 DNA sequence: TGTGCCAGCAGCCCAGCCGGGACAGGCCTAAATTCACCCCTCCACTTT.

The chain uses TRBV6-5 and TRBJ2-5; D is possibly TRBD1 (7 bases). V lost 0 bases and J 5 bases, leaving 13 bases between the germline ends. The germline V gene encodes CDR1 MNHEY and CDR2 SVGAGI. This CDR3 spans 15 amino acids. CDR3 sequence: CASSYSSGGWETQYF. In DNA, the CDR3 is TGTGCCAGCAGTTACTCTTCAGGGGGGTGGGAGACCCAGTACTTC.

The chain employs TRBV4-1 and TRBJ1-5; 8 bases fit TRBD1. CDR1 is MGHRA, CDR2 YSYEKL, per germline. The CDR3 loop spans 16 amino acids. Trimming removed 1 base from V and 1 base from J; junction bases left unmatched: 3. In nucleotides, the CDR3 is TGCGCCAGCAGCCAAGGTCGGGACAGGAGCAATCAGCCCCAGCATTTT. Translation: CASSQGRDRSNQPQHF.

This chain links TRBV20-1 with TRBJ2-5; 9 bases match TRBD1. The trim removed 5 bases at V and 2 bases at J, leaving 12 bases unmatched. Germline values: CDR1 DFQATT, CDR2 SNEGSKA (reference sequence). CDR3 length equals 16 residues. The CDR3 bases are TGCAGTGCTGGTGACAGGGGGATGTGGGGGCAAGAGACCCAGTACTTC. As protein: CSAGDRGMWGQETQYF.

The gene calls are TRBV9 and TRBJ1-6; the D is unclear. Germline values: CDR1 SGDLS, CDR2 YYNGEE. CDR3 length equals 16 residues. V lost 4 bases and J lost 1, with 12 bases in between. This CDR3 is CASSPLHGSYNSPLHF. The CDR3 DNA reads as TGTGCCAGCAGCCCCCTCCACGGGTCCTATAATTCACCCCTCCACTTT.